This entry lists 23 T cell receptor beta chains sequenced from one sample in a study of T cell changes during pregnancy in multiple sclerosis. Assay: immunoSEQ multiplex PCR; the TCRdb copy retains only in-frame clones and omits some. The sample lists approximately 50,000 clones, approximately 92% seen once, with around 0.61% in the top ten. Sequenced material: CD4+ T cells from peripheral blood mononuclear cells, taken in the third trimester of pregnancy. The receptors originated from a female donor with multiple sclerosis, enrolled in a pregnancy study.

DNA for the CDR3: TGTGCCAGCAGCGTAGGAGGGGGGACTAGCGGGAGAGATGGAGAGACCCAGTACTTC. Amino acids: CASSVGGGTSGRDGETQYF. The rearrangement uses TRBV9 and TRBJ2-5; the match to TRBD2 covers 14 bases. CDR3 length: 19 amino acids. J lost 4 bases, V lost 0 bases, and 11 bases had no gene match. Germline V gene data show CDR1 as SGDLS and CDR2 as YYNGEE. Drawing the rest from reference TRBV9 and TRBJ2-5, the complete variable domain is DSGVTQTPKHLITATGQRVTLRCSPRSGDLSVYWYQQSLDQGLQFLIQYYNGEERAKGNILERFSAQQFPDLHSELNLSSLELGDSALYFCASSVGGGTSGRDGETQYFGPGTRLLVL.

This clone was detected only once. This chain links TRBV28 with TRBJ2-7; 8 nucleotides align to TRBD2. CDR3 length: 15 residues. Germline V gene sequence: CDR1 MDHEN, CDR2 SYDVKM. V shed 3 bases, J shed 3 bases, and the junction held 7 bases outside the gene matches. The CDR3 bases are TGTGCCAGCAGTTTGGGACTAGGAAAGAACTACGAGCAGTACTTC. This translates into CASSLGLGKNYEQYF.

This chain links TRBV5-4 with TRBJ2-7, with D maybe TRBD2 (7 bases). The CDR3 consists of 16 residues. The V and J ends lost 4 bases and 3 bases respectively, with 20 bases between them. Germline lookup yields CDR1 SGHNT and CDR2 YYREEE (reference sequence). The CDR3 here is CASSTKGGIFNYEQYF. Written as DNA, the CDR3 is TGTGCCAGCAGCACCAAGGGGGGGATATTTAACTACGAGCAGTACTTC.

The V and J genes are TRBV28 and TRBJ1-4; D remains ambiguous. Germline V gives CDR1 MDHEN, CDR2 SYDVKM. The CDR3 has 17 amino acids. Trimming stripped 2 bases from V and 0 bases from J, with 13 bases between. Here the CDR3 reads CASSLMSPIATNEKLFF. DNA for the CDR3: TGTGCCAGCAGTTTAATGAGCCCGATTGCAACTAATGAAAAACTGTTTTTT.

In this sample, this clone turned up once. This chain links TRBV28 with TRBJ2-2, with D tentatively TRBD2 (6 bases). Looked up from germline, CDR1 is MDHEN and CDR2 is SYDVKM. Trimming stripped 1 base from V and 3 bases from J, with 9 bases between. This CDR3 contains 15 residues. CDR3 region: CASSLSGLDTGELFF. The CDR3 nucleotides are TGTGCCAGCAGTTTATCGGGACTTGACACCGGGGAGCTGTTTTTT.

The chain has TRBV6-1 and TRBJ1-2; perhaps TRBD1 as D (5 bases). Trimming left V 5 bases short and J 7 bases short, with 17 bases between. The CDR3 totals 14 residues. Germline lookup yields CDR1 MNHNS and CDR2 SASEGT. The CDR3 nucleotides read TGTGCCAGCAGTCTCCGGGGGGGAGGGTCTGGCTACACCTTC. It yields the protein CASSLRGGGSGYTF.

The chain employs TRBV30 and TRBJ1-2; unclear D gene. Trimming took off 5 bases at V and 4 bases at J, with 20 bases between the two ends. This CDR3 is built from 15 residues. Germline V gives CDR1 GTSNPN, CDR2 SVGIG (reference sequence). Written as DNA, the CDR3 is TGTGCCTGGGGGTTTGGGAGGCCAGCGGGCTATGGCTACACCTTC. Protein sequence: CAWGFGRPAGYGYTF.

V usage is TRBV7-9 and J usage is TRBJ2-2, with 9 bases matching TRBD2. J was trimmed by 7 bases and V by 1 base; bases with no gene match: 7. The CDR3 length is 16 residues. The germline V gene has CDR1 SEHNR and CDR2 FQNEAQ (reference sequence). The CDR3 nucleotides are TGTGCCAGCAGCTTAGTAGCGGGAGTAGGTGGCGGGGAGCTGTTTTTT. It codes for CASSLVAGVGGGELFF.

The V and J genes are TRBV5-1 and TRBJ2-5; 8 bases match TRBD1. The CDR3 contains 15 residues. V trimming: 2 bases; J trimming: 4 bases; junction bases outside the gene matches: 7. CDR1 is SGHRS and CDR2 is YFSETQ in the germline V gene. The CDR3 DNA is TGCGCCAGCAGCTTTCTACAGGGGGTGAGAGAGACCCAGTACTTC. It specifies CASSFLQGVRETQYF.

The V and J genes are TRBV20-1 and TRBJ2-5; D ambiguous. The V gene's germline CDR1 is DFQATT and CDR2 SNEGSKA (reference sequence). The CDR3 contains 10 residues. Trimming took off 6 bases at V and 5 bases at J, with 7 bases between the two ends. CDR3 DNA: TGCAGTGCGAGGTTTGAGACCCAGTACTTC. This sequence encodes CSARFETQYF.

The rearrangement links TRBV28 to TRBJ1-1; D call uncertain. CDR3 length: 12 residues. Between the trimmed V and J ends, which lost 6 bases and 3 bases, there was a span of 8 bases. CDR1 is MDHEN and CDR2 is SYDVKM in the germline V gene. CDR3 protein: CASSQAYTEAFF. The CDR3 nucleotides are TGTGCCAGCAGCCAGGCTTACACTGAAGCTTTCTTT.

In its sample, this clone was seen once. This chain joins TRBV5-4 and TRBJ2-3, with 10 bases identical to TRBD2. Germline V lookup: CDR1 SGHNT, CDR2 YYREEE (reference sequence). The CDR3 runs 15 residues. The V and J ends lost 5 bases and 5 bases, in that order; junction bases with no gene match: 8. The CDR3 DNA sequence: TGTGCCAGCAGTTCGCAGCGGGAGGGCGGAGATACGCAGTATTTT. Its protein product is CASSSQREGGDTQYF.

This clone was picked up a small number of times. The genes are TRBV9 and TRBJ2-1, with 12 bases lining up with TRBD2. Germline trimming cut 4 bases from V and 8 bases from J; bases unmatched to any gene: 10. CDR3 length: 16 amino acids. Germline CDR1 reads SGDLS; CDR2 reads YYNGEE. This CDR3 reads CASSPRGTSGPYEQFF. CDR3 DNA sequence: TGTGCCAGCAGCCCAAGGGGGACTAGCGGGCCTTATGAGCAGTTCTTC.

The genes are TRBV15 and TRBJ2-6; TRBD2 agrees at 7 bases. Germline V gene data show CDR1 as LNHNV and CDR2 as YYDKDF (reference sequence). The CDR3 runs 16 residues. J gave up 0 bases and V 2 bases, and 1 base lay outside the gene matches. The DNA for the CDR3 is TGTGCCACCAGCAGACCGGGGGGCTCTGGGGCCAACGTCCTGACTTTC. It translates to CATSRPGGSGANVLTF.

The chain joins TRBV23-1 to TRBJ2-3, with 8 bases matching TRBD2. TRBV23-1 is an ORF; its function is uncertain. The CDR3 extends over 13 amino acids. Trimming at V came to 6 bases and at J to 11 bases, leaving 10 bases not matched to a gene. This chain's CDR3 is CASRPVSGRVQYF. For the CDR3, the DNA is TGCGCCAGCAGGCCTGTGAGCGGGAGAGTGCAGTATTTT.

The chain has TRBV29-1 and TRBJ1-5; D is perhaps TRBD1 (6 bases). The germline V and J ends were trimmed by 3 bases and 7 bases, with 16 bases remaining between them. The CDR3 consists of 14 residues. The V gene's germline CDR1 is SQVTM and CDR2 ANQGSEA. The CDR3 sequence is CSVEAGEGLQPQHF. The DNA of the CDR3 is TGCAGCGTTGAGGCAGGGGAGGGGTTACAGCCCCAGCATTTT.

The CDR3 sequence is CASSWTGSYGYTF. The CDR3, as DNA: TGTGCCAGCAGCTGGACAGGTTCCTATGGCTACACCTTC. J is TRBJ1-2 and V is TRBV7-2; 7 nucleotides line up with TRBD1. Looked up from germline, CDR1 is SGHTA and CDR2 is FQGNSA. Unmatched junction bases numbered 3, after V lost 4 bases and J lost 4 bases. CDR3 length: 13 residues.

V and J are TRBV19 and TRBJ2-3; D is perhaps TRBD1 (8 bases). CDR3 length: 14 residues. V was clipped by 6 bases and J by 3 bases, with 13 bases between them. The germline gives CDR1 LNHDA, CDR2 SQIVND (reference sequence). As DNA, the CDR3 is TGTGCCAGTAGGCACAGGGGGGGGACAGATACGCAGTATTTT. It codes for CASRHRGGTDTQYF.

CDR3 protein: CASSWGLDTEAFF. In DNA form, the CDR3 reads TGTGCCAGCAGTTGGGGACTAGACACTGAAGCTTTCTTT. The V call is TRBV27, the J call TRBJ1-1, with D possibly matching TRBD1 (5 bases). The germline V and J ends were trimmed by 4 bases and 3 bases, with 9 bases remaining between them. Germline CDR1 reads MNHEY; CDR2 reads SMNVEV (reference sequence). The CDR3 length is 13 residues.

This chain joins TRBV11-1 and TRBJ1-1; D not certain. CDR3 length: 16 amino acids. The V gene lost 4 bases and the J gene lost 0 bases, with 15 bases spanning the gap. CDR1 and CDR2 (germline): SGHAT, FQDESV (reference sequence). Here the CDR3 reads CASSSQMRGLNTEAFF. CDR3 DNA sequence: TGTGCCAGCAGCTCCCAAATGCGGGGATTGAACACTGAAGCTTTCTTT.

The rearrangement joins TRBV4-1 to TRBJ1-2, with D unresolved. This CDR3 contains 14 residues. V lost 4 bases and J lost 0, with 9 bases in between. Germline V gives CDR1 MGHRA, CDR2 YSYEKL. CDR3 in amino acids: CASSLGLANYGYTF. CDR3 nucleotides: TGCGCCAGCAGCCTCGGACTAGCTAACTATGGCTACACCTTC.

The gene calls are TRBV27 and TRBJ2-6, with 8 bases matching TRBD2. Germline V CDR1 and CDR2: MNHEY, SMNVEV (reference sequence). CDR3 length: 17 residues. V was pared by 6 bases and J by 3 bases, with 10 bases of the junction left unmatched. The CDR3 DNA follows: TGTGCCAGCAGCGGGGGGGGATCAACCGGTGGGGCCAACGTCCTGACTTTC. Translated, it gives CASSGGGSTGGANVLTF. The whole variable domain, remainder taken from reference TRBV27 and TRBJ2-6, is EAQVTQNPRYLITVTGKKLTVTCSQNMNHEYMSWYRQDPGLGLRQIYYSMNVEVTDKGDVPEGYKVSRKEKRNFPLILESPSPNQTSLYFCASSGGGSTGGANVLTFGAGSRLTVL.

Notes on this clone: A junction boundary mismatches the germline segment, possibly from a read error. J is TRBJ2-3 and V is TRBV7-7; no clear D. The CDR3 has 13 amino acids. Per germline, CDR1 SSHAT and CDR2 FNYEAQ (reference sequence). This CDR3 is CASSLLLTDTQYF. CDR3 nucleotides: TGTGCTAGCAGCTTACTACTCACAGATACGCAGTATTTT.